What follows is one T cell receptor (beta chain) and its context. Antigen specificity is unknown. The CDR3 contains 16 residues. Trimming pared 3 bases from V and 1 base from J, leaving 12 bases between. Per the germline V gene, CDR1 is LGHNA and CDR2 is YSLEER. These data belong to a study of OX40 agonist ivuxolimab in advanced cancers. Across the whole study: Averaging roughly 60 years in age, with a range of 23 to 79, the cohort was about 86% male. Checkpoint inhibitors had been given previously to approximately 40% of patients. Study outcomes and limitations: There were, on average, more expanded clones in CD8+ T cells than in CD4+.

Anyone with autoimmune disease history or systemic immunosuppression was excluded. The data were produced by immunoSEQ multiplex PCR, yet TCRdb's version contains in-frame clones alone and is incomplete. The data hold around 49,000 clones, with about 79% observed a single time. This clonotype was obtained from an adult with an advanced solid tumor such as melanoma, head and neck, liver or kidney cancer. This chain connects TRBV4-3 to TRBJ2-2, with D perhaps matching TRBD2 (5 bases). The material sequenced was CD4+ or CD8+ T cells sorted from blood, taken in a trial of the OX40 agonist ivuxolimab. CDR3 residues: CASSHGPGRNTGELFF. The DNA for the CDR3 is TGCGCCAGCAGCCACGGTCCGGGGAGGAACACCGGGGAGCTGTTTTTT.